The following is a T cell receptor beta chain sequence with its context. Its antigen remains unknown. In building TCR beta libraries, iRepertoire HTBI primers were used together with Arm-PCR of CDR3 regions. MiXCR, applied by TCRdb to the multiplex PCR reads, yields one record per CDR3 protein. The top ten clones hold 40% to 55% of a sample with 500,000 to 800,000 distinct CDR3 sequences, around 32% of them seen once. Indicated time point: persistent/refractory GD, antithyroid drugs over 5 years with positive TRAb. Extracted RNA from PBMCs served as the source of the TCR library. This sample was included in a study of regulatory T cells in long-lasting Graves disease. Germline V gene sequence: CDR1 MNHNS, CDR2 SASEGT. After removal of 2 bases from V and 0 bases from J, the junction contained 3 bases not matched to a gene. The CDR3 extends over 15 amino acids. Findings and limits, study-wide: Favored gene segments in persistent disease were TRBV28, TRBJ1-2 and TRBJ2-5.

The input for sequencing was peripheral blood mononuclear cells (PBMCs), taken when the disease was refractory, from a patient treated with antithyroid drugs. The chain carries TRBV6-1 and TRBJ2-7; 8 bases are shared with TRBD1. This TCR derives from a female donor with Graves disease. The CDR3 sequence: CASSEWDRSSYEQYF. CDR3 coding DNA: TGTGCCAGCAGTGAATGGGACAGGAGCTCCTACGAGCAGTACTTC.